The clone carrying this T cell receptor (beta chain) was counted only a few times. Per the original data handling: The authors estimated nucleated cell counts from reference gene primer amplification. TCRdb's table, derived via immunoSEQ multiplex PCR, lists solely in-frame clones and lacks some. V and J calls and clone size come straight from that table; D and trimming were deduced from the DNA. The sample has approximately 190,000 clones, more than 75% seen once. The CDR3 extends over 19 amino acids. V lost 6 bases, J lost 3 bases, and 30 bases lay in between. Germline CDR1 MDHEN, CDR2 SYDVKM. The record originates from a study of blood T cell repertoires in COVID-19. Study-wide context: Some COVID-19 samples were acute and others convalescent; all came from the United States, Italy and Spain. The cDNA or gDNA used as material had been derived from T cells, B-cell-depleted T cells, or PBMCs.

The sequence came from a man between 40 and 49 years old with active or convalescent COVID-19. The source material was peripheral blood. The rearrangement links TRBV28 to TRBJ2-7, with D possibly TRBD2 on 5 matching bases. The CDR3: CASSPAKRTGKGGVYEQYF. The DNA for the CDR3 is TGTGCCAGCAGCCCCGCAAAGCGGACGGGAAAAGGTGGGGTCTACGAGCAGTACTTC.